This is a list of T cell receptor beta chains from one sample in a study of Ad26.COV2.S vaccination and SARS-CoV-2 variants. Repertoires were generated with immunoSEQ multiplex PCR, while TCRdb's copy carries only in-frame clones and drops some. The sample lists 45,000 or so clones; around 83% were seen once. Sequenced material: peripheral blood, taken after recovery from COVID-19. These receptors were taken from a human donor who had recovered from COVID-19. CDR3s include the opening cysteine and the closing phenylalanine or tryptophan. A D gene is named only where the DNA matches it firmly. Some rows have no size entry. The others give once, few or many, or a class for an expanded clone.

D gene	J gene	clone size	CDR3 length	V gene	CDR3 protein	CDR3 DNA
NA	TRBJ1-5	NA	12	TRBV3-1/TRBV3-2	CASSQVDQPQHF	TGTGCCAGCAGCCAAGTCGATCAGCCCCAGCATTTT
NA	TRBJ1-5	NA	16	TRBV6-2/TRBV6-3	CASSYSGRGRNQPQHF	TGTGCCAGCAGTTACTCGGGCAGGGGCAGGAATCAGCCCCAGCATTTT
TRBD1	TRBJ1-3	NA	15	TRBV19	CASSTSTGGGNTIYF	TGTGCCAGTAGTACGTCGACAGGGGGAGGAAACACCATATATTTT
NA	TRBJ1-2	NA	14	TRBV5-1	CASNEGGRIYGYTF	TGCGCCAGCAATGAGGGAGGGCGAATCTATGGCTACACCTTC
TRBD2	TRBJ2-3	NA	14	TRBV28	CASLLAGAKDTQYF	TGTGCCAGCCTTCTAGCGGGAGCTAAAGATACGCAGTATTTT
TRBD1	TRBJ2-4	NA	15	TRBV5-1	CASSLDEGAGNIQYF	TGCGCCAGCAGCTTGGACGAGGGGGCGGGAAACATTCAGTACTTC
NA	TRBJ1-5	NA	14	TRBV27	CASSLTGTNQPQHF	TGTGCCAGCAGTTTAACTGGGACTAATCAGCCCCAGCATTTT
NA	TRBJ1-6	NA	13	TRBV6-6	CASREVYNSPLHF	TGTGCCAGCAGAGAAGTCTATAATTCACCCCTCCACTTT
TRBD2	TRBJ2-1	once	15	TRBV5-1	CASSLLPAGENEQFF	TGCGCCAGCAGCTTGTTGCCAGCGGGAGAAAATGAGCAGTTCTTC
TRBD1	TRBJ1-1	NA	15	TRBV15	CATSGGQGAFTEAFF	TGTGCCACCAGCGGGGGGCAGGGGGCGTTCACTGAAGCTTTCTTT
NA	TRBJ1-2	once	12	TRBV12-3/TRBV12-4	CASSPDSYGYTF	TGTGCCAGCAGTCCCGACAGCTATGGCTACACCTTC
NA	TRBJ1-2	NA	14	TRBV14	CASSQVDRIYGYTF	TGTGCCAGCAGCCAAGTGGACAGAATCTATGGCTACACCTTC
TRBD2	TRBJ2-1	NA	17	TRBV5-1	CASSLAAGTSDYNEQFF	TGCGCCAGCAGCTTGGCGGCCGGGACTAGCGACTACAATGAGCAGTTCTTC
TRBD1	TRBJ2-5	NA	16	TRBV9	CASSEWGQGVQETQYF	TGTGCCAGCAGCGAGTGGGGACAGGGAGTCCAAGAGACCCAGTACTTC
TRBD1	TRBJ1-5	once	14	TRBV25-1	CASSDTGGNQPQHF	TGTGCCAGCAGTGATACAGGGGGCAATCAGCCCCAGCATTTT
TRBD1	TRBJ1-4	few	14	TRBV11-2	CASSLRGRDEKLFF	TGTGCCAGCAGCCTGAGGGGGCGCGATGAAAAACTGTTTTTT
NA	TRBJ1-2	many	14	TRBV5-1	CASSFESPNYGYTF	TGCGCCAGCAGCTTCGAAAGCCCTAACTATGGCTACACCTTC
NA	TRBJ2-7	once	16	TRBV18	CASSQGPQGISYEQYF	TGTGCCAGCTCGCAAGGACCCCAGGGGATCAGCTACGAGCAGTACTTC
NA	TRBJ2-3	once	18	TRBV11-2	CASSLNPGDVWGADTQYF	TGTGCCAGCAGCTTAAATCCCGGAGACGTTTGGGGGGCAGATACGCAGTATTTT
TRBD1	TRBJ2-3	NA	16	TRBV5-1	CASSPHQGESTDTQYF	TGCGCCAGCAGCCCGCACCAGGGGGAAAGCACAGATACGCAGTATTTT
NA	TRBJ1-2	NA	16	TRBV5-5	CASSLSRGPANYGYTF	TGTGCCAGCAGCCTCTCGCGAGGCCCAGCTAACTATGGCTACACCTTC
NA	TRBJ1-1	NA	10	TRBV20-1	CSAVAREAFF	TGCAGTGCTGTCGCCAGGGAAGCTTTCTTT
NA	TRBJ2-1	NA	13	TRBV6-5	CASKSAIDNEQFF	TGTGCCAGCAAGTCAGCAATCGACAATGAGCAGTTCTTC
NA	TRBJ1-2	few	13	TRBV7-9	CASSLATEGGYTF	TGTGCCAGCAGCTTAGCGACGGAGGGAGGCTACACCTTC
TRBD1	TRBJ1-5	NA	14	TRBV5-8	CASSLGQGEQPQHF	TGTGCCAGCAGCCTGGGACAGGGGGAGCAGCCCCAGCATTTT
NA	TRBJ1-6	few	15	TRBV5-8	CASSPYRVDQSPLHF	TGTGCCAGCAGCCCATACAGGGTAGATCAATCACCCCTCCACTTT
NA	TRBJ1-1	NA	12	TRBV6-5	CASSYSSTEAFF	TGTGCCAGCAGTTACTCGAGTACTGAAGCTTTCTTT
NA	TRBJ1-1	NA	13	TRBV10-3	CAIKGVGDTEAFF	TGTGCCATCAAGGGAGTTGGGGACACTGAAGCTTTCTTT
NA	TRBJ2-5	NA	16	TRBV7-9	CASRQADLARAETQYF	TGTGCCAGCAGGCAGGCGGACCTAGCTCGGGCGGAGACCCAGTACTTC
TRBD1	TRBJ1-2	NA	14	TRBV9	CASSEDRADYGYTF	TGTGCCAGCAGCGAGGACAGGGCCGACTATGGCTACACCTTC
NA	TRBJ1-1	NA	13	TRBV27	CASSFSTNTEAFF	TGTGCCAGCAGTTTCTCAACGAACACTGAAGCTTTCTTT
NA	TRBJ1-2	NA	14	TRBV5-1	CASSYNDRVYGYTF	TGCGCCAGCAGCTATAACGACAGAGTCTATGGCTACACCTTC
NA	TRBJ2-2	NA	15	TRBV5-1	CASSLGGWESGELFF	TGCGCCAGCAGCTTGGGAGGATGGGAGTCCGGGGAGCTGTTTTTT
NA	TRBJ2-5	NA	14	TRBV24-1	CATSDYRSQETQYF	TGTGCCACCAGTGATTATCGGAGCCAAGAGACCCAGTACTTC
NA	TRBJ1-2	NA	14	TRBV28	CASIDGTPAGGYTF	TGTGCCAGCATCGACGGGACACCGGCCGGCGGCTACACCTTC
NA	TRBJ2-2	once	15	TRBV10-3	CAISAGGTNTGELFF	TGTGCCATCAGTGCGGGGGGCACGAACACCGGGGAGCTGTTTTTT
NA	TRBJ1-1	NA	14	TRBV5-1	CASSLPGGNTEAFF	TGCGCCAGCAGCTTGCCGGGGGGGAACACTGAAGCTTTCTTT
NA	TRBJ2-5	NA	15	TRBV19	CASSMETGRGETQYF	TGTGCCAGTAGTATGGAGACAGGGAGGGGGGAGACCCAGTACTTC
TRBD1	TRBJ2-5	NA	13	TRBV5-7	CASSSGTEETQYF	TGTGCCAGCAGCTCCGGGACAGAAGAGACCCAGTACTTC
NA	TRBJ1-2	NA	13	TRBV18	CASSPDSKAGYTF	TGTGCCAGCTCACCGGACAGTAAAGCCGGCTACACCTTC